This T cell receptor (beta chain) is drawn from a study of blood T cell repertoires in COVID-19. Study at large: COVID-19 samples from acute and convalescent phases originated in the United States, Italy and Spain.

Some clones are missing from TCRdb's copy, which holds only in-frame ones; the method was immunoSEQ multiplex PCR. In the table there are some 210,000 clones, 75% to 90% of which are singletons. V shed 5 bases, J shed 8 bases, and the junction held 11 bases outside the gene matches. This CDR3 spans 13 amino acids. Germline CDR1 reads SQVTM; CDR2 reads ANQGSEA. The genes are TRBV29-1 and TRBJ1-2; 7 bases map to TRBD1. The receptor's source is a woman between 40 and 55 years old with acute or convalescent COVID-19. Material: peripheral blood. Written as DNA, the CDR3 is TGCAGCGTTTCTTACGACAGGGCCCAGGGCTACACCTTC. It yields the protein CSVSYDRAQGYTF.